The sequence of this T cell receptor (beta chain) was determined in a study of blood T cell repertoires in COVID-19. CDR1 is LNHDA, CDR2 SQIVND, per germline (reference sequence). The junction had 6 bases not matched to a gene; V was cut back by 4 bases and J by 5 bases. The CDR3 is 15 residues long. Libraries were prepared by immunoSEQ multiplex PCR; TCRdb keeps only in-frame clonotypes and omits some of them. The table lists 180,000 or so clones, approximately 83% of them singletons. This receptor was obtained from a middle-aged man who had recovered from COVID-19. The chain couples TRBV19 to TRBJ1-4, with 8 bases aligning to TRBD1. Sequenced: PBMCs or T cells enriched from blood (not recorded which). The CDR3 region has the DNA TGTGCCAGTAGTACAGGGGGCCCACTCAATGAAAAACTGTTTTTT. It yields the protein CASSTGGPLNEKLFF. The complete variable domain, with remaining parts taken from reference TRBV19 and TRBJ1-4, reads DGGITQSPKYLFRKEGQNVTLSCEQNLNHDAMYWYRQDPGQGLRLIYYSQIVNDFQKGDIAEGYSVSREKKESFPLTVTSAQKNPTAFYLCASSTGGPLNEKLFFGSGTQLSVL.